This T cell receptor (beta chain) emerged from a study of blood T cell repertoires in COVID-19 (dated by TCRdb to the early 2020s). Background for the entire study: Samples covering the acute and convalescent phases of COVID-19 were provided by collaborators in the United States, Italy and Spain. The material from the prospective study consisted of cDNA or gDNA derived from T cells, B-cell-depleted T cells, or PBMCs. Deeply sampled blood TCRbeta repertoires from subjects exposed to, actively infected with, or recovered from COVID-19 were included in the dataset. The repertoires were made available in a free public database intended to serve as a resource for research on the immune response to SARS-CoV-2. The samples were drawn from two sources: the first 160 participants of the ongoing ImmuneRACE study, and over 1,000 subjects contributed by 6 global collaborators. Sample metadata almost always included a de-identified subject ID, COVID-19 status, age in years and sex. Where available, HLA class I and class II types were taken from metadata supplied by the sample provider and were not determined by assay-based typing.

TCRbeta CDR3 regions were amplified from genomic DNA by means of the immunoSEQ Assay, a bias-controlled multiplex PCR. The authors' pipeline ran thus. Nucleated cell counts per sample were estimated from amplification of reference gene primers within the assay. To quantify the absolute abundance of each unique TCRbeta CDR3 rearrangement, sequence reads were collapsed and filtered. For each sample, productive Simpson clonality was calculated as the square root of Simpson's diversity index across productive rearrangements. This immuneACCESS table, as held by TCRdb, lists in-frame sequences with V and J called but not all clones. Of the missing ones, under half trace to an unresolved V gene in checked studies; the others have no known cause. Clonal size and the V and J genes are those of that table, whereas D and trimming came from the DNA. The sample has about 220,000 clones on record, around 81% of them singletons. The ten top clones hold around 7.7% of the sample.

The CDR3 runs 17 residues from the cysteine to the phenylalanine. Just CDR3 DNA is preserved here, 51 bases in frame from base 1. Unmatched junction bases come to 14, with V trimmed by 4 bases and J by 9 bases. CDR1 and CDR2 were assigned from the germline V gene as SGDLS and YYNGEE. Overall study outcomes, separate from this receptor: How much clinical and demographic metadata was included differed by source and by participant, and the metadata was provided uncurated.

A word on this clone: Its binding antigen is unknown. No per-base quality is available; no much larger clone lies one base away.

Each collaborating institution followed its own protocols to collect whole blood in K2EDTA tubes. For TCRbeta analysis, collaborators shipped samples in one of three forms: frozen whole blood, isolated PBMCs, or DNA extracted from either of those sample types. The TCR was taken from a woman aged 65 to 85 with acute or convalescent COVID-19. The chain uses TRBV9 and TRBJ2-3; 13 middle bases align to TRBD2. The sample was peripheral blood. The CDR3 region reads CASSPRLAGGSGGTQYF. The sequenced DNA is TGTGCCAGCAGCCCGAGACTAGCGGGGGGATCAGGGGGAACGCAGTATTTT. With the rest looked up from the reference TRBV9 and TRBJ2-3 genes rather than sequenced, the full variable domain is DSGVTQTPKHLITATGQRVTLRCSPRSGDLSVYWYQQSLDQGLQFLIQYYNGEERAKGNILERFSAQQFPDLHSELNLSSLELGDSALYFCASSPRLAGGSGGTQYFGPGTRLTVL.